This entry lists 13 T cell receptor beta chains sequenced from one sample in a study of patients and donors after allogeneic stem cell transplantation (dated by TCRdb to about 2020). The receptor library was made with RT-PCR. TCRdb lists the instrument as NextSeq 550. TCRdb took the public reads, trimmed them with fastp at Q25, ran MiXCR for clone calling and kept in-frame beta chains. Each CDR3 protein gets just one entry, which takes the most common genes and DNA from the rows behind it. In all, the sample holds 150,000 to 200,000 distinct CDR3 sequences, and about 24% of those were seen once. The leading ten clones occupy about 24% of the sample. Sample: blood, either unsorted or a sorted T cell fraction (not recorded which). The receptor source for this set is a human donor who was either an allogeneic HSCT recipient or a stem cell or donor lymphocyte infusion donor (not recorded which). It is not recorded whose cells these are; they may come from a transplant donor.

The chain has TRBV7-3 and TRBJ2-1; 11 nucleotides align to TRBD2. The CDR3 is 15 residues long. Germline CDR1 is SGHTA and CDR2 is FQGTGA. V shed 0 bases and J 10 bases; nucleotides not matched to a gene: 5. CDR3 nucleotides: TGTGCCAGCAGCTTAACGGGGACTAGCGGAACAGAGCAGTTCTTC. Translated, it gives CASSLTGTSGTEQFF.

This clonotype was seen only a few times. V usage is TRBV10-3 and J usage is TRBJ2-7, with unresolved D. The germline V gene encodes CDR1 ENHRY and CDR2 SYGVKD. The V and J ends lost 3 bases and 4 bases respectively, with 10 bases between them. CDR3 length equals 13 residues. CDR3 loop: CAISDPGFYEQYF. The CDR3 DNA sequence: TGTGCCATCAGTGATCCCGGATTTTACGAGCAGTACTTC.

This clonotype showed up just a few times. The chain uses TRBV7-2 and TRBJ2-2; no definite D call. Trimming stripped 2 bases from V and 1 base from J, with 5 bases between. Germline V lookup: CDR1 SGHTA, CDR2 FQGNSA. This CDR3 is built from 14 residues. The CDR3 coding sequence is TGTGCCAGCAGCTTATCCAGGAACACCGGGGAGCTGTTTTTT. Translated, it gives CASSLSRNTGELFF.

A few counts support this clonotype. J is TRBJ1-6 and V is TRBV2; 7 bases match TRBD1. V lost 7 bases and J lost 6; bases outside the gene matches: 12. The CDR3 length is 16 residues. CDR1 and CDR2 (germline): SNHLY, FYNNEI. The CDR3 spells CASTLDRRASNSPLHF. DNA of the CDR3: TGTGCCAGCACTTTGGACAGGAGGGCCAGTAATTCACCCCTCCACTTT.

The chain couples TRBV30 to TRBJ2-2; D could derive from TRBD1 or TRBD2 (5 bases each). CDR3 length equals 15 residues. The germline gives CDR1 GTSNPN, CDR2 SVGIG (reference sequence). V lost 3 bases and J 1 base, leaving 12 bases between the germline ends. CDR3 nucleotide sequence: TGTGCCTGGAGAGGGCTTGGGGGGAACACCGGGGAGCTGTTTTTT. Translated: CAWRGLGGNTGELFF.

V usage is TRBV12-3 or TRBV12-4 and J usage is TRBJ2-1; 7 bases line up with TRBD2. V shed 8 bases and J 0 bases; nucleotides not matched to a gene: 4. This CDR3 is built from 14 residues. This CDR3 reads CASLGRSSYNEQFF. The CDR3 nucleotides are TGTGCCAGCCTCGGGAGGAGCTCCTACAATGAGCAGTTCTTC.

The V and J genes are TRBV2 and TRBJ1-2; D gene unclear. Germline values: CDR1 SNHLY, CDR2 FYNNEI. Between the trimmed V and J ends, which lost 6 bases and 4 bases, there was a span of 6 bases. The CDR3 is 11 residues long. This CDR3 reads CASRLTYGYTF. CDR3 DNA sequence: TGTGCCAGCAGACTCACCTATGGCTACACCTTC.

This sequence joins TRBV20-1 and TRBJ1-2; 7 bases match TRBD1. Germline-derived CDR1 and CDR2 are DFQATT and SNEGSKA (reference sequence). Trimming removed 5 bases from V and 2 bases from J; junction bases left unmatched: 8. CDR3 size: 14 residues. CDR3: CSAAGGLVNYGYTF. The CDR3 DNA reads as TGCAGTGCTGCAGGGGGTCTCGTGAACTATGGCTACACCTTC.

The chain couples TRBV12-3 or TRBV12-4 to TRBJ1-5; the match to TRBD1 covers 12 bases. V dropped 6 bases and J dropped 0; count of bases not matched to a gene: 9. This CDR3 is 18 amino acids long. The CDR3 loop reads CASSTGQGAMNSNQPQHF. CDR3 sequence (DNA): TGTGCCAGCAGCACGGGACAGGGGGCTATGAATAGCAATCAGCCCCAGCATTTT.

Remarks on this clonotype: A much bigger clone sits one base away, suggesting this may be a read error. The genes are TRBV20-1 and TRBJ1-5, with a weak D call TRBD1 (5 bases). Germline V CDR1 and CDR2: DFQATT, SNEGSKA (reference sequence). This CDR3 spans 10 amino acids. The CDR3 DNA reads TGCGGTGCTGGGACTCAGCCCCAGCATTTT. Its protein product is CGAGTQPQHF.

The table lists this clonotype with a few counts. The chain has TRBV5-1 and TRBJ2-1; 11 nucleotides align to TRBD2. V lost 4 bases to trimming and J lost 6 bases; unmatched junction nucleotides: 6. This CDR3 is built from 15 residues. The germline V gene encodes CDR1 SGHRS and CDR2 YFSETQ. CDR3 protein: CASSPLAGDPNEQFF. CDR3 sequence (DNA): TGCGCCAGCAGCCCACTAGCGGGGGACCCCAATGAGCAGTTCTTC.

This clonotype was detected ten times or more. The V and J genes are TRBV10-3 and TRBJ1-2; D gene unclear. Germline CDR1 ENHRY, CDR2 SYGVKD. V lost 10 bases, J lost 2 bases, and 14 bases lay in between. The length of the CDR3 is 13 residues. The CDR3 loop reads CATENGQNYGYTF. The CDR3 DNA reads TGTGCCACCGAGAACGGGCAGAACTATGGCTACACCTTC.

In its sample, this clonotype was seen many times. This chain links TRBV5-1 with TRBJ1-4, with D possibly being TRBD1 (5 bases). The CDR3 contains 14 residues. From germline, CDR1 is SGHRS and CDR2 YFSETQ. The V and J ends lost 2 bases and 4 bases respectively, with 9 bases between them. The CDR3 DNA reads TGCGCCAGCAGCTTTTGGGACGTTAATGAAAAACTGTTTTTT. Its protein product is CASSFWDVNEKLFF.